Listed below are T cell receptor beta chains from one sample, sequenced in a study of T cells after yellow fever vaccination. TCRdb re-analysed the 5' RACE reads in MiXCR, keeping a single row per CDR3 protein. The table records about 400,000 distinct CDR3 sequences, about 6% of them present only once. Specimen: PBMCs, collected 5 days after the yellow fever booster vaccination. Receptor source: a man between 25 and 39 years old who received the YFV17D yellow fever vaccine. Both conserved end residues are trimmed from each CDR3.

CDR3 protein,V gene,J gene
ASGFGQGRQDTQY,TRBV12-5,TRBJ2-3
ASRGVGGNTEAF,TRBV2,TRBJ1-1
ASRGAGTYTGELF,TRBV30,TRBJ2-2
ASSQDFVGTIVYNEQF,TRBV4-3,TRBJ2-1
ASSPPGLAVTDTQY,TRBV4-2,TRBJ2-3
ASSQRGSYNEQF,TRBV7-3,TRBJ2-1
ASSLGSGAKTNTEAF,TRBV5-1,TRBJ1-1
ASSTGPGELF,TRBV7-9,TRBJ2-2
SARDSGTGSNEQY,TRBV20-1,TRBJ2-7
ASSLVGTWDHEQY,TRBV5-4,TRBJ2-7